This passage covers 13 T cell receptor beta chains from one sample sequenced in a study of T cells in Graves' hyperthyroidism and ophthalmopathy. The TCR beta CDR3 regions underwent amplification using RNA transcripts as the source. HTBI primers were employed in a first-round RT-PCR of the TCR CDR3. TCRdb re-called the multiplex PCR reads through MiXCR, storing one row per CDR3 protein. The sample lists under 650,000 distinct CDR3 sequences, 15% to 20% seen once, with 3.8% in the top ten. The sample was blood. The receptors derive from a woman under 40 with Graves' hyperthyroidism.

This clonotype was found many times. This chain links TRBV28 with TRBJ2-7, with no clear D. V was pared by 6 bases and J by 2 bases, with 11 bases between. The CDR3 covers 13 residues. Germline lookup yields CDR1 MDHEN and CDR2 SYDVKM. CDR3 sequence (DNA): TGTGCCAGCAGCTCCACATATACCTACGAGCAGTACTTC. This encodes CASSSTYTYEQYF.

V usage is TRBV29-1 and J usage is TRBJ2-5, with 10 positions matching TRBD1. The CDR3 has 16 amino acids. Germline V gives CDR1 SQVTM, CDR2 ANQGSEA. V lost 6 bases and J lost 5; bases outside the gene matches: 15. CDR3 in amino acids: CSVKGDRGRIMETQYF. The CDR3 DNA reads TGCAGCGTGAAGGGGGACAGGGGACGTATAATGGAGACCCAGTACTTC.

This clonotype was seen at least ten times. This chain joins TRBV9 and TRBJ2-7; D may be TRBD1 or TRBD2 (5 bases each). Trimming removed 3 bases at V and 0 bases at J, with 13 bases between. This CDR3 spans 15 amino acids. Per germline, CDR1 SGDLS and CDR2 YYNGEE. CDR3 protein: CASSAHEGSSYEQYF. The CDR3 bases are TGTGCCAGCAGCGCTCACGAGGGGAGCTCCTACGAGCAGTACTTC.

This clonotype was counted a few times. The J gene is TRBJ2-1, the V gene TRBV7-2; TRBD2 is a possible D gene (5 bases). Germline V CDR1 and CDR2: SGHTA, FQGNSA. The V end lost 5 bases, the J end lost 5 bases, and 16 bases lay between the germline ends. The CDR3 length is 15 residues. CDR3 bases: TGTGCCAGCAGCGTTACTAGGATACTAGACAATGAGCAGTTCTTC. Encoded protein: CASSVTRILDNEQFF. The full variable domain, in which reference TRBV7-2 and TRBJ2-1 provide the parts outside the CDR3, is GAGVSQSPSNKVTEKGKDVELRCDPISGHTALYWYRQSLGQGLEFLIYFQGNSAPDKSGLPSDRFSAERTGGSVSTLTIQRTQQEDSAVYLCASSVTRILDNEQFFGPGTRLTVL.

This clonotype was detected a few times. This rearrangement joins TRBV29-1 to TRBJ2-7, with D perhaps TRBD1 (7 bases). Germline V lookup: CDR1 SQVTM, CDR2 ANQGSEA. The CDR3 totals 15 residues. Trimming stripped 6 bases from V and 2 bases from J, with 20 bases between. Written as DNA, the CDR3 is TGCAGCGTACGAGGGGGGACAGATTATGCCTACGAGCAGTACTTC. Its translation: CSVRGGTDYAYEQYF.

Of note for this clonotype: A much larger clone lies a single base off, so this may be a read error. This chain connects TRBV20-1 to TRBJ2-3; the match to TRBD2 covers 11 bases. The germline CDR1 and CDR2 sequences are DFQATT and SNEGSKA (reference sequence). This CDR3 region has 17 residues. The CDR3 loop is CSARPGLAGLSTYTQYF. DNA of the CDR3: TGCAGTGCTCGCCCCGGACTAGCGGGCCTCAGCACATATACGCAGTATTTT.

The chain combines TRBV20-1 with TRBJ2-3; no definite D call. The CDR3 is 16 amino acids. Trimming took off 6 bases at V and 3 bases at J, with 22 bases between the two ends. Germline CDR1 and CDR2: DFQATT and SNEGSKA (reference sequence). The CDR3 DNA is TGCAGTGCCCCTCCAGTACTTTTCGCATCAACAGATACGCAGTATTTT. It specifies CSAPPVLFASTDTQYF.

Notes on this clonotype: One base away lies a much larger clone, so this may be a sequencing read error. The chain recombines TRBV2 with TRBJ1-5; the D gene is possibly TRBD1 (5 bases). CDR3 length: 13 amino acids. Germline CDR1 and CDR2: SNHLY and FYNNEI. The CDR3 spells CVSRSQAGQPQHF. CDR3 nucleotide sequence: TGTGTCAGCAGATCACAGGCGGGTCAGCCCCAGCATTTT.

This clonotype has ten or more counts. The chain couples TRBV5-1 to TRBJ1-4; TRBD1 aligns across 8 bases. Germline V gene lookup returns CDR1 SGHRS and CDR2 YFSETQ. Losses at the gene ends were 4 bases for V and 7 bases for J; bases not matched to a gene: 3. The CDR3 sequence is 13 residues long. CDR3 DNA sequence: TGCGCCAGCAGCCAGGGGGCGCTTGAAAAACTGTTTTTT. It encodes CASSQGALEKLFF.

This clonotype occurred many times. The rearrangement links TRBV20-1 to TRBJ2-3; the D is unclear. The V end lost 3 bases, the J end lost 0 bases, and 13 bases lay between the germline ends. The germline gives CDR1 DFQATT, CDR2 SNEGSKA (reference sequence). The CDR3 contains 15 residues. The CDR3 coding sequence is TGCAGTGCTAGTAGTTTTTCTTCTAGCACAGATACGCAGTATTTT. Residues: CSASSFSSSTDTQYF.

The chain uses TRBV28 and TRBJ2-6; D might be TRBD2 (5 bases). The CDR3 length is 18 residues. V was cut by 3 bases and J by 1 base, with 16 bases left in between. Germline V gene data show CDR1 as MDHEN and CDR2 as SYDVKM. The CDR3 nucleotides are TGTGCCAGCAGTTTTTCAGGACTTAAAAGATCTGGGGCCAACGTCCTGACTTTC. As protein: CASSFSGLKRSGANVLTF.

This clonotype has a handful of counts. The chain couples TRBV29-1 to TRBJ1-1; no clear D. Germline V gene lookup returns CDR1 SQVTM and CDR2 ANQGSEA. V lost 2 bases and J lost 6, with 10 bases in between. The CDR3 spans 12 residues. The CDR3 region is CSVERDFPEAFF. The CDR3 DNA sequence: TGCAGCGTTGAAAGAGATTTCCCTGAAGCTTTCTTT.

The genes are TRBV7-6 and TRBJ2-7, with D uncertain. V lost 1 base and J 7 bases, leaving 8 bases between the germline ends. Per the germline V gene, CDR1 is SGHVS and CDR2 is FNYEAQ. There are 12 residues in the CDR3. The CDR3 nucleotides are TGTGCCAGCAGCTTAGTTGAAGGAGAGCAGTACTTC. Translation gives CASSLVEGEQYF.